Listed below are T cell receptor beta chains from one sample, sequenced in a study of T cells in Graves' hyperthyroidism and ophthalmopathy. TCRdb independently ran MiXCR on the multiplex PCR reads; one entry per CDR3 protein. The table has 400,000 or so distinct CDR3 sequences, around 15% seen once. Specimen: blood. The receptors derive from a man aged 45-65 years with Graves' ophthalmopathy. Both conserved end residues are part of each CDR3. The D gene is left open where the match is weak. The size field is filled for only some rows; it gives once, few, many or a size class.

size: many; D: TRBD1; J: TRBJ2-1; V: TRBV7-9; DNA: TGTGCCAGCAGCCGTACAGGGGTGGATGAGCAGTTCTTC; CDR3: CASSRTGVDEQFF
size: few; D: TRBD2; J: TRBJ2-4; V: TRBV12-5; DNA: TGTGCTAGTGGGGAAACCGGACTAGCGGGAGCCAAAAACATTCAGTACTTC; CDR3: CASGETGLAGAKNIQYF
size: many; D: TRBD2; J: TRBJ2-3; V: TRBV11-2; DNA: TGTGCCAGCAGCAGCCGGACTAGCGGGCTCACAGATACGCAGTATTTT; CDR3: CASSSRTSGLTDTQYF
size: few; D: TRBD1; J: TRBJ1-6; V: TRBV18; DNA: TGTGCCAGCTCACGTGACAGGGTTAATTCACCCCTCCACTTT; CDR3: CASSRDRVNSPLHF
size: many; D: TRBD2; J: TRBJ2-3; V: TRBV28; DNA: TGTGCCAGCAGTTCCCCCCTCCTAGCGGGAGTAGATACGCAGTATTTT; CDR3: CASSSPLLAGVDTQYF
size: many; D: TRBD1; J: TRBJ1-2; V: TRBV3-1; DNA: TGTGCCAGCAGCCAAGATCCCGGGACAGGGTATGGCTACACCTTC; CDR3: CASSQDPGTGYGYTF
size: NA; D: NA; J: TRBJ1-1; V: TRBV19; DNA: TGTGCCAGTAGTATAGAGGGGTTGGGGGGCGGCGGGGGTGAAGCTTTCTTT; CDR3: CASSIEGLGGGGGEAFF
size: many; D: NA; J: TRBJ1-1; V: TRBV12-3/TRBV12-4; DNA: TGTGCCAGCAGTTTAGCGCATATGGGGACTGAAGCTTTCTTT; CDR3: CASSLAHMGTEAFF
size: few; D: TRBD2; J: TRBJ2-7; V: TRBV7-3; DNA: TGTGCCAGCAGCTTAAAAGCGGGAGGGTCCTACGAGCAGTACTTC; CDR3: CASSLKAGGSYEQYF
size: many; D: NA; J: TRBJ2-3; V: TRBV20-1; DNA: TGCATTCTCCCGGGCCCCGGGGGCGCAGATACGCAGTATTTT; CDR3: CILPGPGGADTQYF
size: many; D: NA; J: TRBJ1-2; V: TRBV7-3; DNA: TGTGCCAGCAGCTACAAGTTCTATGGCTACACCTTC; CDR3: CASSYKFYGYTF
size: many; D: NA; J: TRBJ2-1; V: TRBV7-6; DNA: TGTGCTAGCAGCTTAGCATACGGGAACTACAATGAGCAGTTCTTC; CDR3: CASSLAYGNYNEQFF
size: NA; D: NA; J: TRBJ1-5; V: TRBV6-2/TRBV6-3; DNA: TGTGCCAGCAGCAAGTCGGGCAGCAATCAGCCCCAGCGTTTT; CDR3: CASSKSGSNQPQRF
size: many; D: NA; J: TRBJ2-2; V: TRBV9; DNA: TGTGCCAGCCCGGACAGCAACACCGGGGAGCTGTTTTTT; CDR3: CASPDSNTGELFF
size: many; D: NA; J: TRBJ2-3; V: TRBV12-3/TRBV12-4; DNA: TGTGCCAGCAGTCTCCAAGACGGATCTTATACGCAGTATTTT; CDR3: CASSLQDGSYTQYF
size: many; D: NA; J: TRBJ2-3; V: TRBV12-3/TRBV12-4; DNA: TGTGCCAGCAGTTATACGGCACGGGATACGCAGTATTTT; CDR3: CASSYTARDTQYF
size: many; D: NA; J: TRBJ2-1; V: TRBV11-2; DNA: TGTGCCAGCAGCTTAGATCCGAAGGTGCAGTTCTTC; CDR3: CASSLDPKVQFF
size: NA; D: TRBD2; J: TRBJ2-2; V: TRBV7-7; DNA: TGTGCTAGCAGCTTAGGGCGTGCTAGCGGGAGTGCCGGGGAGCTGTTTTTT; CDR3: CASSLGRASGSAGELFF
size: many; D: NA; J: TRBJ2-7; V: TRBV28; DNA: TGTGCCAGCAGTCTGGGCAATCCCTACGAGCAGTACTTC; CDR3: CASSLGNPYEQYF
size: many; D: NA; J: TRBJ2-5; V: TRBV7-2; DNA: TGTGCCAGCAGCTCAACCGCCGGGGGCGGGGGAGAGACCCAGTACTTC; CDR3: CASSSTAGGGGETQYF
size: many; D: NA; J: TRBJ1-1; V: TRBV30; DNA: TGTGCCTGGAGTGTACCGGTTGTACAGAGAAGATTCTTT; CDR3: CAWSVPVVQRRFF
size: many; D: TRBD1; J: TRBJ1-1; V: TRBV28; DNA: TGTGCCAGCAGTCGCCAACAGGGGGGGTACACTGAAGCTTTCTTT; CDR3: CASSRQQGGYTEAFF
size: few; D: NA; J: TRBJ2-2; V: TRBV29-1; DNA: TGCAGCGTTGTGTGGAACACCGGGGAGCTGTTTTTT; CDR3: CSVVWNTGELFF
size: few; D: TRBD2; J: TRBJ2-3; V: TRBV7-8; DNA: TGTGCCAGCAGCTTGGGGACTAGCGGGAGAAATACGCAGTATTTT; CDR3: CASSLGTSGRNTQYF
size: NA; D: TRBD1; J: TRBJ1-5; V: TRBV2; DNA: TGTGCCAGCAGTGTCTCGGTCAGGGGGCCTCCCAATCAGCCCCAGCATTTT; CDR3: CASSVSVRGPPNQPQHF
size: few; D: TRBD1; J: TRBJ2-3; V: TRBV7-8; DNA: TGTGCCAGCAGCAGCCAAACAGGGGGAGATACGCAGTATTTT; CDR3: CASSSQTGGDTQYF
size: NA; D: TRBD2; J: TRBJ2-7; V: TRBV12-3/TRBV12-4; DNA: TGTGCCATTACTAGTCTAGCGGGAGGGAACGAGCAGTACTTC; CDR3: CAITSLAGGNEQYF
size: NA; D: NA; J: TRBJ1-1; V: TRBV29-1; DNA: TGCAGCGTCACACCCTCGACCAACACTGAAGCTTTCTTT; CDR3: CSVTPSTNTEAFF
size: NA; D: NA; J: TRBJ2-4; V: TRBV12-3/TRBV12-4; DNA: TGTGCCAGCAGTTTCGGTCCTGCAAACATTCAGTACTTC; CDR3: CASSFGPANIQYF
size: NA; D: TRBD1; J: TRBJ1-5; V: TRBV7-9; DNA: TGTGCCAGCCGGGACAGCCCCAATCAGCCCCAGCATTTT; CDR3: CASRDSPNQPQHF
size: NA; D: TRBD2; J: TRBJ2-6; V: TRBV5-1; DNA: TGCGCCAGCAGGACTAGCGGGTCCTCTGGGGCCAACGTCCTGACTTTC; CDR3: CASRTSGSSGANVLTF
size: NA; D: NA; J: TRBJ2-3; V: TRBV24-1; DNA: TGTGCCACCAGTGATCCTCCGGGACAAAGCACAGATACGCAGTATTTT; CDR3: CATSDPPGQSTDTQYF
size: few; D: NA; J: TRBJ1-5; V: TRBV19; DNA: TGTGCCAGTAGTATAGGGGGTTACAGCAATCAGCCCCAGCATTTT; CDR3: CASSIGGYSNQPQHF
size: many; D: NA; J: TRBJ1-1; V: TRBV7-9; DNA: TGTGCCGGGTACGGACGTCCGAACACTGAAGCTTTCTTT; CDR3: CAGYGRPNTEAFF
size: many; D: TRBD2; J: TRBJ2-5; V: TRBV4-2; DNA: TGTGCCAGCAGCCACCAAGGACTAGCGGGATTTATGGAGACCCAGTACTTC; CDR3: CASSHQGLAGFMETQYF
size: few; D: TRBD1; J: TRBJ1-2; V: TRBV18; DNA: TGTGCCAGCAGCCCAGGACAGGGTGGCTACACCTTC; CDR3: CASSPGQGGYTF
size: many; D: NA; J: TRBJ2-1; V: TRBV5-1; DNA: TGCGCCAGCAGCTCCCGAAGCTCCTACAATGAGCAGTTCTTC; CDR3: CASSSRSSYNEQFF
size: few; D: TRBD2; J: TRBJ2-3; V: TRBV27; DNA: TGTGCCAGCAGTTTATCTGCGGGGGTGGCGGGGACGCAGTATTTT; CDR3: CASSLSAGVAGTQYF
size: NA; D: TRBD2; J: TRBJ2-2; V: TRBV5-1; DNA: TGCGCCAGCAGCTTGACTCCTGCTAGCGGGTTGCTGTTTTTT; CDR3: CASSLTPASGLLFF
size: many; D: NA; J: TRBJ1-5; V: TRBV28; DNA: TGTGCCAGCTCCCCTTCGACTGTGAATCAGCCCCAGCATTTT; CDR3: CASSPSTVNQPQHF
size: many; D: NA; J: TRBJ2-1; V: TRBV2; DNA: TGTGCCAGCACTAGAGGGGATGGGTGGAACAATGAGCAGTTCTTC; CDR3: CASTRGDGWNNEQFF
size: NA; D: NA; J: TRBJ2-3; V: TRBV6-9; DNA: TGTACCAGCAGTTACGACAGGCTGGGCACAGATACGCAGTATTTT; CDR3: CTSSYDRLGTDTQYF
size: NA; D: NA; J: TRBJ2-1; V: TRBV5-4; DNA: TGTGCCAGCAGCTTGGGGGGGGCTTTGTACAATGAGCAGTTCTTC; CDR3: CASSLGGALYNEQFF
size: NA; D: TRBD1; J: TRBJ1-3; V: TRBV19; DNA: TGTGCCAGTAGTATAGGTAACAGGGGAGCCGGAAACACCATATATTTT; CDR3: CASSIGNRGAGNTIYF
size: NA; D: TRBD1; J: TRBJ2-7; V: TRBV5-8; DNA: TGTGCCAGCAGTTGGGGACAGGGCGACGAGCAGTACTTC; CDR3: CASSWGQGDEQYF
size: many; D: NA; J: TRBJ1-1; V: TRBV3-1; DNA: TGTGCCAGCAGCCAGGGGGCTGGGGGGCGGACTGAAGCTTTCTTT; CDR3: CASSQGAGGRTEAFF
size: many; D: TRBD2; J: TRBJ2-1; V: TRBV7-9; DNA: TGTGCCAGCAGCGGGGGACTAGCGGGAAAGTACAATGAGCAGTTCTTC; CDR3: CASSGGLAGKYNEQFF
size: NA; D: NA; J: TRBJ2-3; V: TRBV4-2; DNA: TGTGCCAGCAGCCAAGGTTCGTTGTCAGGACGCACAGGTACGCAGTATTTT; CDR3: CASSQGSLSGRTGTQYF
size: few; D: TRBD1; J: TRBJ1-2; V: TRBV4-2; DNA: TGTGCCAGCAGCCAGTCGGGACAGGGTGGCTACACCTTC; CDR3: CASSQSGQGGYTF